The source of this TCR beta chain is a study of Tregs in tolerant kidney transplant recipients. Study outcomes and limitations: Few patients were studied, so findings need validation in larger groups. Activated donor B cell expansion appeared to reveal the most relevant donor-specific TCRbeta repertoire.

Unstimulated regulatory T cells (CD4+CD25+CD127-), CD4+CD25- non-regulatory cells, CD4 and CD8 cells were FACS-sorted from thawed PBMCs. Sequencing used immunoSEQ multiplex PCR; TCRdb keeps in-frame clones, though not all of them. The table has roughly 120,000 clones, almost 95% seen once; the top ten hold roughly 0.63%. About this clone itself: The antigen is undetermined.

CDR3 length: 14 residues. V was clipped by 7 bases and J by 4 bases; unmatched bases: 7. CDR1 MNHNS and CDR2 SASEGT come from the germline V gene. This receptor was identified in a human donor in good health. The chain couples TRBV6-1 to TRBJ1-1; TRBD1 agrees at 9 bases. Sequenced sample: CD4+ T cells from blood. The CDR3 sequence is CASIRDRATTEAFF. The CDR3 DNA is TGTGCCAGCATCCGGGACAGGGCGACCACTGAAGCTTTCTTT.